The 27 T cell receptor beta chains presented below share a single source sample, sequenced in a study of patients and donors after allogeneic stem cell transplantation (TCRdb year 2020). The method was RT-PCR. TCRdb lists the instrument as NextSeq 550. TCRdb reprocessing: public reads trimmed at Q25 with fastp, clones called with MiXCR, in-frame beta chains kept. Rows are unified per CDR3 protein, each entry keeping the most common DNA and genes. A total of about 960,000 distinct CDR3 sequences appear in this sample, roughly 18% of them only once. The ten largest make up under 6.5% of the sample. Sequencing was carried out using blood, either unsorted or a sorted T cell fraction (not recorded which). Receptor source: a human donor who was either an allogeneic HSCT recipient or a stem cell or donor lymphocyte infusion donor (not recorded which). It is not recorded whose cells these are; they may come from a transplant donor.

V gene TRBV13 combines with J gene TRBJ2-7; 13 bases are shared with TRBD2. Germline CDR1 reads PRHDT; CDR2 reads FYEKMQ (reference sequence). This CDR3 spans 16 amino acids. The junction had 6 bases not matched to a gene; V was cut back by 3 bases and J by 4 bases. The CDR3 here is CASSLRLAGGFYEQYF. CDR3 sequence (DNA): TGTGCCAGCAGCTTGAGACTAGCGGGAGGATTTTACGAGCAGTACTTC.

This chain connects TRBV6-1 to TRBJ2-1; D is undetermined. CDR3 length equals 14 residues. Germline CDR1 reads MNHNS; CDR2 reads SASEGT. Trimming cost V 10 bases and J 8 bases, with 21 bases left between them. The CDR3 here is CATGPDGPFDEQFF. The DNA for the CDR3 is TGTGCCACCGGCCCGGACGGTCCTTTCGATGAGCAGTTCTTC.

The CDR3 DNA reads as TGTGCCATCAGTGAGTCGGCAGACTATGGCTACACCTTC. Encoded protein: CAISESADYGYTF. The chain has TRBV10-3 and TRBJ1-2; no clear D gene. From germline, CDR1 is ENHRY and CDR2 SYGVKD. The V end was cut by 0 bases, the J end by 3 bases, with 5 bases between. CDR3 length: 13 residues.

This rearrangement joins TRBV5-5 to TRBJ2-1; 8 bases are shared with TRBD1. The CDR3 has 15 amino acids. V was clipped by 4 bases and J by 5 bases; unmatched bases: 8. Germline-derived CDR1 and CDR2 are SGHKS and YYEKEE (reference sequence). The CDR3 DNA reads as TGTGCCAGCAGCCTCAGACAGGGGACCAACAATGAGCAGTTCTTC. Translating gives CASSLRQGTNNEQFF.

The rearrangement links TRBV10-3 to TRBJ2-2; maybe TRBD2 (6 bases). V dropped 7 bases and J dropped 4 bases, with 10 bases sitting between them. Germline values: CDR1 ENHRY, CDR2 SYGVKD. The CDR3 length is 13 residues. CDR3 residues: CAITTGVTGELFF. For the CDR3, the DNA is TGTGCCATCACCACGGGAGTCACCGGGGAGCTGTTTTTT.

This clonotype was recorded a few times. The chain combines TRBV29-1 with TRBJ1-4, with a weak D call TRBD1 (6 bases). Germline-derived CDR1 and CDR2 are SQVTM and ANQGSEA. The CDR3 loop spans 17 amino acids. Trimming removed 0 bases from V and 4 bases from J, with 18 bases in between. This CDR3 reads CSVEDRGRGPNNEKLFF. DNA of the CDR3: TGCAGCGTTGAAGATCGGGGCAGGGGCCCAAATAATGAAAAACTGTTTTTT.

The gene calls are TRBV2 and TRBJ1-5; D possibly corresponds to TRBD1 (6 bases). Germline values: CDR1 SNHLY, CDR2 FYNNEI. V gave up 5 bases and J gave up 6 bases, with 17 bases separating them. CDR3 length: 15 residues. CDR3 bases: TGTGCCAGCAGTCCGCAGGGGAGTGCTTCTCAGCCCCAGCATTTT. This gives the protein CASSPQGSASQPQHF. Full variable domain (missing parts from reference TRBV2 and TRBJ1-5): EPEVTQTPSHQVTQMGQEVILRCVPISNHLYFYWYRQILGQKVEFLVSFYNNEISEKSEIFDDQFSVERPDGSNFTLKIRSTKLEDSAMYFCASSPQGSASQPQHFGDGTRLSIL.

The chain couples TRBV27 to TRBJ1-1, with 8 bases aligning to TRBD1. CDR1 and CDR2 (germline): MNHEY, SMNVEV (reference sequence). The V gene end was trimmed by 0 bases and the J gene end by 7 bases; junction bases not matched to a gene: 7. This CDR3 is 15 amino acids long. This CDR3 is CASSLSWDRLVEAFF. In nucleotides, the CDR3 is TGTGCCAGCAGTTTATCATGGGACAGGCTAGTTGAAGCTTTCTTT.

In its sample, this clonotype was seen a few times. The CDR3 loop is CASGLVRGTGGAKDTGELFF. As DNA, the CDR3 is TGTGCTAGTGGTTTGGTACGAGGGACAGGGGGTGCCAAGGACACCGGGGAGCTGTTTTTT. The chain employs TRBV12-5 and TRBJ2-2; TRBD1 agrees at 11 bases. V shed 0 bases, J shed 3 bases, and the junction held 12 bases outside the gene matches. This CDR3 region has 20 residues. CDR1 LGHNT and CDR2 FRNRAP come from the germline V gene.

The chain uses TRBV14 and TRBJ1-6; D gene unclear. This CDR3 contains 11 residues. Per germline, CDR1 SGHDN and CDR2 FVKESK. V was clipped by 1 base and J by 14 bases, with 6 bases between them. CDR3 loop: CASSQGLTLHF. The CDR3 bases are TGTGCCAGCAGCCAAGGACTCACCCTCCACTTT.

The table lists this clonotype with a few counts. The chain uses TRBV7-9 and TRBJ1-4; tentatively, D is TRBD1 (5 bases). This CDR3 has 14 amino acids. The V end was cut by 5 bases, the J end by 4 bases, with 11 bases between. Germline loops: CDR1 SEHNR, CDR2 FQNEAQ (reference sequence). In DNA form, the CDR3 reads TGTGCCAGCAGCCAGAGACAGATTAATGAAAAACTGTTTTTT. This gives the protein CASSQRQINEKLFF. The entire variable domain, with the rest obtained from reference TRBV7-9 and TRBJ1-4, is as follows: DTGVSQNPRHKITKRGQNVTFRCDPISEHNRLYWYRQTLGQGPEFLTYFQNEAQLEKSRLLSDRFSAERPKGSFSTLEIQRTEQGDSAMYLCASSQRQINEKLFFGSGTQLSVL.

This clonotype was observed a handful of times. CDR3 loop: CASSQELRLALLDNEQFF. The CDR3 region has the DNA TGTGCCAGCAGCCAAGAACTTAGACTAGCGCTTCTCGACAATGAGCAGTTCTTC. The rearrangement joins TRBV14 to TRBJ2-1; TRBD2 matches at 8 bases. The CDR3 sequence is 18 residues long. From germline, CDR1 is SGHDN and CDR2 FVKESK. The V segment lost 0 bases and the J segment 5 bases; nucleotides outside the gene matches: 12. Based on the CDR3 plus reference TRBV14 and TRBJ2-1, the full variable domain is EAGVTQFPSHSVIEKGQTVTLRCDPISGHDNLYWYRRVMGKEIKFLLHFVKESKQDESGMPNNRFLAERTGGTYSTLKVQPAELEDSGVYFCASSQELRLALLDNEQFFGPGTRLTVL.

This chain uses TRBV11-2 with TRBJ2-7; D remains ambiguous. Trimming stripped 4 bases from V and 2 bases from J, with 18 bases between. This CDR3 spans 16 amino acids. Looked up from germline, CDR1 is SGHAT and CDR2 is FQNNGV. This chain's CDR3 is CASSSLGTKRTYEQYF. The CDR3 bases are TGTGCCAGCAGCTCCCTCGGCACTAAACGAACCTACGAGCAGTACTTC.

This clonotype turned up a few times. The V gene is TRBV11-3, the J gene TRBJ2-3; no reliable D call. The CDR3 runs 13 residues. The V and J ends lost 0 bases and 4 bases respectively, with 5 bases between them. CDR1 is SGHNT and CDR2 is YENEEA in the germline V gene. The CDR3 reads CASSLDLADTQYF. The CDR3, as DNA: TGTGCCAGCAGCTTAGATCTGGCAGATACGCAGTATTTT. The full variable domain, its missing parts supplied by reference TRBV11-3 and TRBJ2-3, is EAGVVQSPRYKIIEKKQPVAFWCNPISGHNTLYWYLQNLGQGPELLIRYENEEAVDDSQLPKDRFSAERLKGVDSTLKIQPAELGDSAVYLCASSLDLADTQYFGPGTRLTVL.

The V gene is TRBV9, the J gene TRBJ1-2; a weak D match, TRBD1 (5 bases). The CDR3 totals 19 residues. CDR1 is SGDLS and CDR2 is YYNGEE in the germline V gene. Trimming removed 0 bases at V and 8 bases at J, with 29 bases between. The CDR3 nucleotides are TGTGCCAGCAGCGTAGCGTCGGTACTCCGAACAATTTATCGGGGCGGCTACACCTTC. Its translation is CASSVASVLRTIYRGGYTF.

This clonotype was detected many times. The chain joins TRBV12-3 or TRBV12-4 to TRBJ2-3; tentative D call: TRBD2 (6 bases). This CDR3 has 16 amino acids. The ends were cut back, 5 bases at V and 5 bases at J, with 20 bases in the middle. In DNA form, the CDR3 reads TGTGCCAGCAGTGACCGGCATAGGAGGGCCGAAGATACGCAGTATTTT. It is translated as CASSDRHRRAEDTQYF.

The V gene is TRBV19, the J gene TRBJ2-1; no definite D call. Germline V gives CDR1 LNHDA, CDR2 SQIVND (reference sequence). CDR3 size: 15 residues. Trimming stripped 5 bases from V and 4 bases from J, with 15 bases between. CDR3 in amino acids: CASSPTPMRYNEQFF. The CDR3 region has the DNA TGTGCCAGTAGTCCGACTCCGATGAGGTACAATGAGCAGTTCTTC.

The DNA of the CDR3 is TGTGCCAGCAGCTTGAGCCCGACGGCCAACACTGAAGCTTTCTTT. Translated: CASSLSPTANTEAFF. The chain has TRBV5-4 and TRBJ1-1; D ambiguous. The CDR3 totals 15 residues. The germline V gene has CDR1 SGHNT and CDR2 YYREEE (reference sequence). The V and J ends lost 1 base and 2 bases respectively, with 12 bases between them.

CDR3 protein: CASSVERFNEQFF. The CDR3 bases are TGTGCCAGCAGCGTAGAGCGTTTCAATGAGCAGTTCTTC. V usage is TRBV7-2 and J usage is TRBJ2-1, with D unclear. From germline, CDR1 is SGHTA and CDR2 FQGNSA. CDR3 size: 13 residues. V gave up 5 bases and J gave up 6 bases, with 11 bases separating them.

Only a few counts were recorded for this clonotype. The junction differs from germline at one of its ends, possibly a read error. This chain joins TRBV16 and TRBJ2-7; 9 bases are a match to TRBD1. The CDR3 length is 14 residues. Germline CDR1 KGHSY, CDR2 FQNENV. CDR3 sequence reads: CASSRLNDPDRGNF. The DNA for the CDR3 is TGTGCCAGCAGCCGACTTAACGACCCGGACAGGGGTAACTTC.

This clonotype turned up a few times. This chain connects TRBV12-3 or TRBV12-4 to TRBJ1-4; 11 bases agree with TRBD1. J lost 7 bases, V lost 9 bases, and 13 bases had no gene match. The CDR3 is 16 amino acids. For the CDR3, the DNA is TGTGCCAGTAAAACCGGACAGGGGGCCCGCCTTGAAAAACTGTTTTTT. Its protein product is CASKTGQGARLEKLFF.

This clonotype was seen ten or more times. The chain links TRBV29-1 to TRBJ2-7; D perhaps matches TRBD1 (5 bases). V was shortened by 7 bases and J by 7 bases, with 14 bases between the two germline ends. The CDR3 totals 11 residues. Germline CDR1 reads SQVTM; CDR2 reads ANQGSEA. CDR3 in DNA: TGCAGCGCGAAGGGGCTAAGTGAGCAGTACTTC. Translation: CSAKGLSEQYF.

This clonotype was seen a few times. The CDR3 region has the DNA TGTGCCAGCTCACCTGGGGCTAGCCTTAAGAGCACAGATACGCAGTATTTT. Its translation is CASSPGASLKSTDTQYF. V usage is TRBV18 and J usage is TRBJ2-3; D may match TRBD1 or TRBD2 (5 bases each). Germline V CDR1 and CDR2: KGHSH, LQKENI. With 3 bases removed from V and 0 bases from J, the gap between germline ends came to 16 bases. The CDR3 length is 17 residues.

In its sample, this clonotype was seen a few times. V is TRBV4-3 and J is TRBJ1-3; 10 bases fit TRBD1. The CDR3 extends over 16 amino acids. The germline V gene has CDR1 LGHNA and CDR2 YSLEER. V shed 4 bases and J 3 bases; nucleotides not matched to a gene: 6. The CDR3 DNA is TGCGCCAGCAGCCTGCACGGGACAGGGGTTGGAAACACCATATATTTT. Translated, it gives CASSLHGTGVGNTIYF.

This clonotype was detected ten times or more. The chain couples TRBV12-3 or TRBV12-4 to TRBJ2-5; 12 bases match TRBD2. This CDR3 spans 16 amino acids. V shed 4 bases, J shed 7 bases, and the junction held 10 bases outside the gene matches. CDR3 nucleotide sequence: TGTGCCAGCAGTTCTCTGACTAGCGGGGGATATGGGACCCAGTACTTC. Its protein is CASSSLTSGGYGTQYF.

The V and J genes are TRBV4-1 and TRBJ2-7, with TRBD1 matching over 8 bases. The CDR3 spans 16 residues. Per the germline V gene, CDR1 is MGHRA and CDR2 is YSYEKL. V lost 4 bases and J lost 4; bases outside the gene matches: 12. This CDR3 is CASSRDSGTGAYEQYF. CDR3 sequence (DNA): TGCGCCAGCAGCCGAGACTCCGGGACAGGCGCTTACGAGCAGTACTTC.

This clonotype was found a few times. This rearrangement joins TRBV4-2 to TRBJ1-2, with TRBD1 as a possible D gene (5 bases). The CDR3 runs to 15 residues. V gave up 3 bases and J gave up 0 bases, with 11 bases separating them. Germline V gene data show CDR1 as LGHNA and CDR2 as YNFKEQ. The CDR3 nucleotides are TGTGCCAGCAGCCATCTACAGGTCTCTAACTATGGCTACACCTTC. This encodes CASSHLQVSNYGYTF.